The 24 T cell receptor beta chains in this list originate from one sample, sequenced in a study of CD8+ T cells in alopecia areata (dated by TCRdb to the late 2010s). Library preparation was by the immunoSEQ multiplex PCR assay. For TCR sequencing, RNA was extracted from every sample and reverse transcribed into cDNA to serve as template. Here the immuneACCESS table is served through TCRdb, limited to in-frame sequences with V and J called. Missing clones are a known gap in these copies; in checked studies unresolved V genes cover under half, and the rest lacks a known reason. The sample table lists 150,000 or so clones, 54% of them with a count of one. More than 15% of the sample is held by the ten biggest clonotypes. The intended sense of this specimen's time point label: around 4 weeks on oral tofacitinib. Reading the label with the study, this specimen's treatment or condition is: oral pan-JAK inhibitor, 5-10 mg twice daily.

Sequencing used CD8+ T cells sorted from blood, obtained at week 4, from a patient treated with tofacitinib. These TCRs come from a human donor with alopecia areata.

This chain connects TRBV6-5 to TRBJ2-7; D is perhaps TRBD1 (6 bases). CDR3 length: 14 amino acids. Trimming removed 3 bases from V and 2 bases from J, with 11 bases in between. CDR1 is MNHEY and CDR2 is SVGAGI in the germline V gene. CDR3 in DNA: TGTGCCAGCAGTTATGGGCAGGGGACCTACGAGCAGTACTTC. Its translation is CASSYGQGTYEQYF.

This chain uses TRBV7-3 with TRBJ2-1, with D possibly being TRBD1 (6 bases). V was pared by 3 bases and J by 4 bases, with 19 bases between. Germline V gene sequence: CDR1 SGHTA, CDR2 FQGTGA. The CDR3 is made up of 17 amino acids. CDR3 amino acids: CASSFWLGPGEYNEQFF. Written as DNA, the CDR3 is TGTGCCAGCAGCTTCTGGCTCGGGCCAGGGGAATACAATGAGCAGTTCTTC.

This chain links TRBV20-1 with TRBJ2-7, with unresolved D. The germline CDR1 and CDR2 sequences are DFQATT and SNEGSKA (reference sequence). This CDR3 is built from 11 residues. Trimming took 5 bases from V and 6 from J, leaving 11 bases between them. The CDR3 DNA follows: TGCAGTGCTCAAAATGACATCGAGCAGTACTTC. This codes for CSAQNDIEQYF.

For this clone: The sample contains more than one DNA sequence encoding this CDR3. This sequence joins TRBV13 and TRBJ2-7; either TRBD1 or TRBD2 may fit D (5 bases each). CDR3 size: 15 residues. V lost 1 base to trimming and J lost 0 bases, with 10 bases between them. CDR1 and CDR2 (germline): PRHDT, FYEKMQ (reference sequence). The CDR3 loop is CASSLEGTGSYEQYF. CDR3 nucleotides: TGTGCCAGCAGCTTAGAGGGGACGGGCTCCTACGAGCAGTACTTC.

This clone was detected only a few times. V usage is TRBV13 and J usage is TRBJ1-6; 10 positions match TRBD1. The J segment lost 8 bases and the V segment lost 5 bases, leaving 6 bases of the junction unmatched. CDR1 and CDR2 (germline): PRHDT, FYEKMQ (reference sequence). The CDR3 has 15 residues. This chain's CDR3 is CASSRPGTGDSPLHF. As DNA, the CDR3 is TGTGCCAGCAGCCGCCCCGGGACAGGGGATTCACCCCTCCACTTT.

The DNA for the CDR3 is TGTGCCATCAGTGAGGGGTCCATTAATCAGCCCCAGCATTTT. The encoded protein is CAISEGSINQPQHF. The chain has TRBV10-3 and TRBJ1-5; D remains unclear. There are 14 residues in the CDR3. V was trimmed by 2 bases and J by 4 bases, leaving 9 bases between them. Germline CDR1 is ENHRY and CDR2 is SYGVKD.

This clone was recorded a few times. The V gene is TRBV4-3, the J gene TRBJ2-3; D uncertain. Between the trimmed V and J ends, which lost 0 bases and 5 bases, there was a span of 3 bases. Germline-derived CDR1 and CDR2 are LGHNA and YSLEER. The CDR3 has 12 amino acids. CDR3 residues: CASSQDGDTQYF. CDR3 DNA: TGCGCCAGCAGCCAAGACGGAGATACGCAGTATTTT.

In its sample, this clone was seen a few times. The chain recombines TRBV6-5 with TRBJ1-2, with a possible D match to TRBD1 (6 bases). CDR1 and CDR2 (germline): MNHEY, SVGAGI. The CDR3 has 14 amino acids. V was pared by 0 bases and J by 7 bases, with 12 bases between. CDR3 loop: CASSYSLTGFGYTF. The CDR3 DNA is TGTGCCAGCAGTTACTCGTTAACAGGGTTTGGCTACACCTTC.

The V and J genes are TRBV30 and TRBJ1-1; D unclear. V was shortened by 2 bases and J by 8 bases, with 9 bases between the two germline ends. In germline, CDR1 is GTSNPN, CDR2 SVGIG (reference sequence). CDR3 length: 11 residues. The CDR3 sequence: CAWSRGSEAFF. The CDR3 DNA is TGTGCCTGGAGTCGGGGATCAGAAGCTTTCTTT.

This clone was observed a handful of times. This same CDR3 is encoded by further DNA sequences in the sample. The chain recombines TRBV9 with TRBJ2-3; D gene ambiguous. V lost 0 bases and J lost 0, with 5 bases in between. CDR3 length: 14 residues. The germline CDR1 and CDR2 sequences are SGDLS and YYNGEE. The CDR3 DNA reads TGTGCCAGCAGCGTAGGGGGTAGCACAGATACGCAGTATTTT. Translated: CASSVGGSTDTQYF.

As regards this clone: This sample includes further DNA sequences coding for the same CDR3. The rearrangement links TRBV29-1 to TRBJ2-5; D may be TRBD2 (6 bases). Per germline, CDR1 SQVTM and CDR2 ANQGSEA. V gave up 3 bases and J gave up 1 base, with 12 bases separating them. This CDR3 has 14 residues. This CDR3 reads CSVDAGTLQETQYF. The CDR3 bases are TGCAGCGTTGACGCTGGGACTCTCCAAGAGACCCAGTACTTC.

V and J are TRBV9 and TRBJ2-5; the D gene is possibly TRBD1 (5 bases). Germline V CDR1 and CDR2: SGDLS, YYNGEE. The CDR3 has 14 amino acids. V was shortened by 2 bases and J by 5 bases, with 13 bases between the two germline ends. The CDR3 bases are TGTGCCAGCAGCGTGGGGTTTCCAGGGGAGACCCAGTACTTC. As protein: CASSVGFPGETQYF.

The chain has TRBV6-6 and TRBJ2-3; D may correspond to TRBD1 or TRBD2 (5 bases each). The V gene lost 2 bases and the J gene lost 0 bases, with 9 bases spanning the gap. The germline V gene has CDR1 MNHNY and CDR2 SVGAGI (reference sequence). The CDR3 is made up of 15 amino acids. The CDR3 reads CASSYGDASTDTQYF. Here the CDR3 DNA reads TGTGCCAGCAGTTACGGGGACGCTAGCACAGATACGCAGTATTTT.

This chain uses TRBV29-1 with TRBJ2-7, with TRBD1 identical over 9 bases. Trimming removed 5 bases from V and 2 bases from J; junction bases left unmatched: 10. The CDR3 loop spans 15 amino acids. Per the germline V gene, CDR1 is SQVTM and CDR2 is ANQGSEA. The CDR3 loop is CSVLGVGQGTYEQYF. Written as DNA, the CDR3 is TGCAGCGTTCTTGGAGTAGGACAGGGGACCTACGAGCAGTACTTC.

This clone was seen more than once but under ten times. The same CDR3 arises from other DNA sequences in this sample as well. The chain has TRBV13 and TRBJ1-2; D is perhaps TRBD1 (6 bases). CDR1 and CDR2 (germline): PRHDT, FYEKMQ (reference sequence). The V and J ends lost 0 bases and 8 bases respectively, with 10 bases between them. The CDR3 spans 13 residues. As DNA, the CDR3 is TGTGCCAGCAGCTTAGGACAGGGAGGAGGCTACACCTTC. Translation: CASSLGQGGGYTF.

In its sample, this clone was seen a few times. The rearrangement uses TRBV7-8 and TRBJ2-5, with D perhaps TRBD1 (5 bases). Trimming took off 3 bases at V and 4 bases at J, with 12 bases between the two ends. Germline values: CDR1 SGHVS, CDR2 FQNEAQ. This CDR3 region has 14 residues. The CDR3 reads CASSLSQGTETQYF. The DNA for the CDR3 is TGTGCCAGCAGCTTGAGTCAGGGTACAGAGACCCAGTACTTC.

A few counts support this clone. The chain uses TRBV2 and TRBJ1-1, with no clear D. Germline V lookup: CDR1 SNHLY, CDR2 FYNNEI. The ends were cut back, 6 bases at V and 10 bases at J, with 15 bases in the middle. The CDR3 is 12 amino acids. The CDR3 sequence is CASRFGPSGAFF. CDR3 nucleotides: TGTGCCAGCAGATTCGGCCCCTCAGGAGCTTTCTTT.

In its sample, this clone was seen once. V is TRBV7-3 and J is TRBJ1-2, with 8 bases aligning to TRBD1. The V gene's germline CDR1 is SGHTA and CDR2 FQGTGA. Unmatched junction bases numbered 9, after V lost 5 bases and J lost 4 bases. The CDR3 length is 15 residues. The CDR3 sequence is CASSPSGTGTYGYTF. The DNA of the CDR3 is TGTGCCAGCAGCCCATCCGGGACAGGAACCTATGGCTACACCTTC. Filled out from reference TRBV7-3 and TRBJ1-2, the complete variable domain reads GAGVSQTPSNKVTEKGKYVELRCDPISGHTALYWYRQSLGQGPEFLIYFQGTGAADDSGLPNDRFFAVRPEGSVSTLKIQRTERGDSAVYLCASSPSGTGTYGYTFGSGTRLTVV.

This clone has only a few counts. The chain joins TRBV5-4 to TRBJ1-2; D possibly corresponds to TRBD1 (6 bases). This CDR3 comprises 15 residues. V was clipped by 4 bases and J by 0 bases, with 13 bases between them. CDR1 and CDR2 from the germline V gene are SGHNT and YYREEE (reference sequence). The CDR3 loop is CASSLDGTTNYGYTF. DNA for the CDR3: TGTGCCAGCAGCCTAGACGGGACAACTAACTATGGCTACACCTTC.

V is TRBV9 and J is TRBJ1-6; D may be TRBD1 (5 bases). CDR3 length equals 14 residues. In germline, CDR1 is SGDLS, CDR2 YYNGEE. Trimming pared 1 base from V and 9 bases from J, leaving 11 bases between. CDR3 nucleotides: TGTGCCAGCAGCGTACGGGGGATGGGTTCACCCCTCCACTTT. Encoded protein: CASSVRGMGSPLHF.

The chain has TRBV27 and TRBJ1-6; D uncertain. The CDR3 totals 12 residues. CDR1 is MNHEY and CDR2 is SMNVEV in the germline V gene (reference sequence). The ends were cut back, 8 bases at V and 9 bases at J, with 11 bases in the middle. This CDR3 reads CASAQAISPLHF. CDR3 in DNA: TGTGCCAGCGCCCAAGCCATTTCACCCCTCCACTTT.

The V call is TRBV13, the J call TRBJ2-7; D not certain. CDR1 and CDR2 from the germline V gene are PRHDT and FYEKMQ (reference sequence). V lost 4 bases and J lost 2, with 6 bases in between. This CDR3 region has 12 residues. The CDR3 is CASSSNPYEQYF. As DNA, the CDR3 is TGTGCCAGCAGCTCCAATCCCTACGAGCAGTACTTC.

A single count supports this clone. The chain is built from TRBV5-4 and TRBJ1-1; D uncertain. This CDR3 comprises 12 residues. Germline V gene sequence: CDR1 SGHNT, CDR2 YYREEE (reference sequence). V gave up 10 bases and J gave up 0 bases, with 10 bases separating them. Here the CDR3 DNA reads TGTGCCGCTGGGTCCCTGAACACTGAAGCTTTCTTT. Its translation: CAAGSLNTEAFF.

V gene TRBV30 combines with J gene TRBJ1-2; the match to TRBD1 covers 10 bases. Trimming took 2 bases from V and 6 from J; bases not matched to a gene: 3. CDR1 and CDR2 (germline): GTSNPN, SVGIG (reference sequence). The CDR3 has 13 residues. CDR3 DNA: TGTGCCTGGAGTTTGACAGGGGGCCATGGCTACACCTTC. Translation: CAWSLTGGHGYTF.